The source of this T cell receptor beta chain is a study of cytomegalovirus exposure and HLA in healthy donors. General observations from the study: Three chains linked to CMV were shown in vitro to be specific for CMV antigens.

CDR1 SGHTA and CDR2 FQGTGA come from the germline V gene. The V and J ends lost 5 bases and 8 bases respectively, with 19 bases between them. This CDR3 is built from 15 residues. As for this clone: Its antigen remains unknown.

13 Jbeta primers and 60 Vbeta primers were used for the PCR. TCRdb's copy holds only in-frame clones and misses some; the assay was immunoSEQ multiplex PCR. The sample yields some 120,000 clones, more than 65% seen once. At sampling all donors were nominally healthy, likely with unrecorded immune exposures. The chain has TRBV7-3 and TRBJ2-1; possible D gene TRBD2, 6 bases. Sequencing was done on a sample of PBMCs. The TCR was taken from a woman aged 55-75 years in good health and CMV-seropositive. The CDR3, as DNA: TGTGCCAGCAGCCCGAACGGTGGCCTAGCGTATGAGCAGTTCTTC. Protein product: CASSPNGGLAYEQFF.